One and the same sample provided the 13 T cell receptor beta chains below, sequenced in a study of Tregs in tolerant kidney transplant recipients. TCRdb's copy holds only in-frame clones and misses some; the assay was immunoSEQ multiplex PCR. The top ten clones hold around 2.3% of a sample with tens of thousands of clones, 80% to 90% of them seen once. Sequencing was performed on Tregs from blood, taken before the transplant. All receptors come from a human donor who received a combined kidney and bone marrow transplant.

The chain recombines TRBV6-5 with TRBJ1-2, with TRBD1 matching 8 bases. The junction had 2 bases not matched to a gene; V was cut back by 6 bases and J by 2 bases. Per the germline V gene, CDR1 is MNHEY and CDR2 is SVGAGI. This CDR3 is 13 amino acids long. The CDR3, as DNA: TGTGCCAGCAGGCGGACAGGGAACTATGGCTACACCTTC. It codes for CASRRTGNYGYTF.

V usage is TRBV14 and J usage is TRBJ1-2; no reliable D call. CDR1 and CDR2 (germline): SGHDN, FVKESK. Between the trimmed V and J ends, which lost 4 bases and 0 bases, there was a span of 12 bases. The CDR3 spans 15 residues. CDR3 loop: CASSLDRGANYGYTF. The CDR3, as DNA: TGTGCCAGCAGCCTCGACCGCGGAGCTAACTATGGCTACACCTTC.

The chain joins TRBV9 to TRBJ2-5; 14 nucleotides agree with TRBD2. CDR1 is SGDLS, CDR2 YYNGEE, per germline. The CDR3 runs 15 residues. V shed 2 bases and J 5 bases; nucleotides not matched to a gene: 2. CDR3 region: CASSVGLAGVETQYF. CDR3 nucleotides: TGTGCCAGCAGCGTGGGACTAGCGGGAGTTGAGACCCAGTACTTC.

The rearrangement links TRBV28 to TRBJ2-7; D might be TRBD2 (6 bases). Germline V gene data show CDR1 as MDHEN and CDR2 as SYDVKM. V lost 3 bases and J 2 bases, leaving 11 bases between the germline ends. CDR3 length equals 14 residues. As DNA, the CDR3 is TGTGCCAGCAGTTTTATGGGGGAGGCCTACGAGCAGTACTTC. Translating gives CASSFMGEAYEQYF.

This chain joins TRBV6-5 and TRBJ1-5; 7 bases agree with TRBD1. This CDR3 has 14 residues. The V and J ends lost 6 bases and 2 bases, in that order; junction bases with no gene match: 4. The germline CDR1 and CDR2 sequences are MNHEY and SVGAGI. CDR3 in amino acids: CASSSGGRNQPQHF. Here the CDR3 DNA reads TGTGCCAGCAGCTCAGGGGGACGCAATCAGCCCCAGCATTTT.

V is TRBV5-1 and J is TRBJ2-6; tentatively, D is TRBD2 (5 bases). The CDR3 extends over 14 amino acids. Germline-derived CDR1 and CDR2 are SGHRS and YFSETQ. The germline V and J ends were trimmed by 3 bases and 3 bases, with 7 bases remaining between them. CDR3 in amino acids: CASSYGGGANVLTF. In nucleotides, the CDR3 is TGCGCCAGCAGCTATGGAGGTGGGGCCAACGTCCTGACTTTC.

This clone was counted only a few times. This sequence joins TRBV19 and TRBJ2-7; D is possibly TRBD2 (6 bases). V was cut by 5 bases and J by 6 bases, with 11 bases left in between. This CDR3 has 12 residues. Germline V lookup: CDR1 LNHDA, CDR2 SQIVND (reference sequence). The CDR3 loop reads CASSGDLAEQYF. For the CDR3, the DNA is TGTGCCAGTAGTGGGGACTTGGCCGAGCAGTACTTC.

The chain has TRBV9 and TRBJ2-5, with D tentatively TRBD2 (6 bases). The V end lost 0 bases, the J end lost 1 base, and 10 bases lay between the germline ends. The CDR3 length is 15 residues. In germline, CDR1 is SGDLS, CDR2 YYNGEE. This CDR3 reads CASSVGVAAQETQYF. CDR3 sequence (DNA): TGTGCCAGCAGCGTAGGGGTAGCGGCCCAAGAGACCCAGTACTTC.

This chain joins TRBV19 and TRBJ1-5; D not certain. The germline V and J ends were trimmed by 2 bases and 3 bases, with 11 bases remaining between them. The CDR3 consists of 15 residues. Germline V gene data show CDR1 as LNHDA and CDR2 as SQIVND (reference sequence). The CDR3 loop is CASSIIRVLNQPQHF. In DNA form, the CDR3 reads TGTGCCAGTAGTATAATCCGGGTCCTCAATCAGCCCCAGCATTTT.

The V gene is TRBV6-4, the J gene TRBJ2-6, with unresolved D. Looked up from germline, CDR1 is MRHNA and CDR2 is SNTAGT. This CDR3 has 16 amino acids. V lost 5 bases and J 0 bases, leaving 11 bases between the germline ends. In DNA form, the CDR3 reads TGTGCCAGCAGTCTTACGACCGGCTCTGGGGCCAACGTCCTGACTTTC. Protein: CASSLTTGSGANVLTF.

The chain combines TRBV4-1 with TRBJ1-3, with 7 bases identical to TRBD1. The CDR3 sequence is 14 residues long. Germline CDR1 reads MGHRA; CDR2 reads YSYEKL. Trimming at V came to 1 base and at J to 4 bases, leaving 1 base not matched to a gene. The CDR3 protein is CASSQGTGGNTIYF. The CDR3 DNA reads TGCGCCAGCAGCCAAGGGACAGGAGGAAACACCATATATTTT.

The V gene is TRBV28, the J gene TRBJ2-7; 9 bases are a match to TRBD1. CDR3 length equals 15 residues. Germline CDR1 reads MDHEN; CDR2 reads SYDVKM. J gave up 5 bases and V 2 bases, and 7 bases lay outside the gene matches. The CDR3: CASSLGTGIFHEQYF. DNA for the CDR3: TGTGCCAGCAGTTTAGGGACAGGGATTTTCCACGAGCAGTACTTC.

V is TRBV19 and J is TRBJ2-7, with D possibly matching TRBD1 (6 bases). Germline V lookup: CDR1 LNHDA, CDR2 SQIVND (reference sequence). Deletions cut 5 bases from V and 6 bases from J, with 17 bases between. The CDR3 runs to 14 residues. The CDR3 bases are TGTGCCAGTAGTGTGCAGGGGAAGAACAGCGAGCAGTACTTC. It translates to CASSVQGKNSEQYF.